Presented here are 21 T cell receptor beta chains from one specimen sequenced in a study of blood T cell repertoires in COVID-19. The repertoire was sequenced with immunoSEQ multiplex PCR; TCRdb's copy has only in-frame clones and lacks some. The sample carries 95,000 to 110,000 clones, roughly 88% recorded once. The specimen sequenced was peripheral blood. The receptors stem from a human donor in a cohort sampled during active COVID-19.

The chain recombines TRBV5-4 with TRBJ2-7; 8 bases are a match to TRBD1. Germline V gene lookup returns CDR1 SGHNT and CDR2 YYREEE (reference sequence). Trimming took 1 base from V and 5 from J; bases not matched to a gene: 5. The CDR3 is made up of 14 amino acids. DNA of the CDR3: TGTGCCAGCAGCTTGCTGCAGGGGGCCGACGAGCAGTACTTC. Translation gives CASSLLQGADEQYF.

The chain employs TRBV6-5 and TRBJ2-7, with a tentative D call TRBD1 (7 bases). The CDR3 has 13 amino acids. Germline loops: CDR1 MNHEY, CDR2 SVGAGI. Trimming cost V 6 bases and J 2 bases, with 11 bases left between them. The CDR3 nucleotides read TGTGCCAGCAGGCGGGACAGCCCCTACGAGCAGTACTTC. It codes for CASRRDSPYEQYF.

This rearrangement joins TRBV2 to TRBJ2-1; D call uncertain. The CDR3 is 11 amino acids. The germline gives CDR1 SNHLY, CDR2 FYNNEI. Trimming cost V 8 bases and J 4 bases, with 6 bases left between them. CDR3 sequence (DNA): TGTGCCAGCGGGCTATACAATGAGCAGTTCTTC. It translates to CASGLYNEQFF. Together with reference TRBV2 and TRBJ2-1, the CDR3 gives the full variable domain: EPEVTQTPSHQVTQMGQEVILRCVPISNHLYFYWYRQILGQKVEFLVSFYNNEISEKSEIFDDQFSVERPDGSNFTLKIRSTKLEDSAMYFCASGLYNEQFFGPGTRLTVL.

The J gene is TRBJ1-5, the V gene TRBV3-1 (or the pseudogene TRBV3-2), with 8 bases fitting TRBD1. Germline V CDR1 and CDR2: LGHDT, YNNKEL (reference sequence). The V gene end was trimmed by 1 base and the J gene end by 4 bases; junction bases not matched to a gene: 6. This CDR3 spans 16 amino acids. CDR3 amino acids: CASSQAGQGFNQPQHF. DNA of the CDR3: TGTGCCAGCAGCCAAGCTGGACAGGGATTTAATCAGCCCCAGCATTTT.

J is TRBJ2-5 and V is TRBV5-4; D gene ambiguous. Germline V gene data show CDR1 as SGHNT and CDR2 as YYREEE (reference sequence). V was trimmed by 0 bases and J by 3 bases, leaving 9 bases between them. The CDR3 consists of 14 residues. The CDR3: CASSLAGRKETQYF. The DNA for the CDR3 is TGTGCCAGCAGCTTGGCCGGCAGGAAAGAGACCCAGTACTTC.

The chain recombines TRBV18 with TRBJ1-1, with 9 bases aligning to TRBD1. CDR3 size: 16 residues. The junction had 11 bases not matched to a gene; V was cut back by 6 bases and J by 3 bases. Germline lookup yields CDR1 KGHSH and CDR2 LQKENI. The CDR3 spells CASSLTPGTGYTEAFF. The CDR3 DNA is TGTGCCAGCTCCCTTACCCCCGGGACAGGGTACACTGAAGCTTTCTTT.

This clone was counted between two and nine times. The chain carries TRBV6-5 and TRBJ2-3; 8 bases line up with TRBD1. Germline V gene data show CDR1 as MNHEY and CDR2 as SVGAGI. V lost 7 bases, J lost 2 bases, and 5 bases stayed unmatched. This CDR3 has 14 amino acids. CDR3 in DNA: TGTGCCAGCACTCGGACAGGGTACACAGATACGCAGTATTTT. Its protein product is CASTRTGYTDTQYF.

The rearrangement joins TRBV28 to TRBJ2-7; 8 bases agree with TRBD1. J was trimmed by 1 base and V by 3 bases; bases with no gene match: 11. CDR3 size: 17 residues. Germline CDR1 is MDHEN and CDR2 is SYDVKM. The CDR3 DNA follows: TGTGCCAGCAGTTTGTCCCCGGGACAGGCCGGATCCTACGAGCAGTACTTC. Translating it yields CASSLSPGQAGSYEQYF.

In this sample, this clone turned up once. The V and J genes are TRBV7-9 and TRBJ2-2; 9 nucleotides agree with TRBD1. Germline assignment: CDR1 SEHNR and CDR2 FQNEAQ (reference sequence). J gave up 5 bases and V 6 bases, and 10 bases lay outside the gene matches. The CDR3 totals 16 residues. The CDR3 loop reads CASRPTRDRVTGELFF. The CDR3 DNA sequence: TGTGCCAGCAGACCGACGCGGGACAGGGTAACCGGGGAGCTGTTTTTT. The complete variable domain, with remaining parts taken from reference TRBV7-9 and TRBJ2-2, reads DTGVSQNPRHKITKRGQNVTFRCDPISEHNRLYWYRQTLGQGPEFLTYFQNEAQLEKSRLLSDRFSAERPKGSFSTLEIQRTEQGDSAMYLCASRPTRDRVTGELFFGEGSRLTVL.

Worth noting for this clone: Other DNA sequences within the sample encode an identical CDR3. The gene calls are TRBV5-6 and TRBJ2-7, with D uncertain. The CDR3 totals 13 residues. V was pared by 0 bases and J by 2 bases, with 6 bases between. Germline lookup yields CDR1 SGHDT and CDR2 YYEEEE. The CDR3 spells CASSLGAAYEQYF. In DNA form, the CDR3 reads TGTGCCAGCAGCTTGGGGGCCGCCTACGAGCAGTACTTC.

This clone was detected a few times. The rearrangement links TRBV6-2 or TRBV6-3 to TRBJ1-5, with TRBD1 matching 10 bases. V was pared by 4 bases and J by 5 bases, with 2 bases of the junction left unmatched. Germline V lookup: CDR1 MNHEY, CDR2 SVGEGT. The CDR3 has 14 residues. The CDR3, as DNA: TGTGCCAGCAGTTTGACAGGGGGCTATCAGCCCCAGCATTTT. This encodes CASSLTGGYQPQHF.

The rearrangement joins TRBV12-5 to TRBJ2-1, with 10 bases aligning to TRBD2. This CDR3 has 16 amino acids. The ends lost 7 bases at V and 7 bases at J; junction bases unmatched: 13. CDR1 is LGHNT, CDR2 FRNRAP, per germline. CDR3 in amino acids: CASVLRTSGPNNEQFF. The DNA of the CDR3 is TGTGCTAGTGTTCTAAGGACTAGCGGCCCAAATAATGAGCAGTTCTTC.

This CDR3 reads CASSTTGTVATNEKLFF. CDR3 in DNA: TGTGCCAGCAGTACAACCGGGACAGTCGCAACTAATGAAAAACTGTTTTTT. The J gene is TRBJ1-4, the V gene TRBV3-1 (or the pseudogene TRBV3-2), with 7 positions matching TRBD1. Looked up from germline, CDR1 is LGHDT and CDR2 is YNNKEL (reference sequence). This CDR3 contains 17 residues. The V segment lost 6 bases and the J segment 0 bases; nucleotides outside the gene matches: 10.

The chain recombines TRBV6-5 with TRBJ2-2; 8 positions match TRBD1. Trimming took 6 bases from V and 4 from J; bases not matched to a gene: 7. The CDR3 loop spans 15 amino acids. CDR1 is MNHEY, CDR2 SVGAGI, per germline. CDR3 DNA: TGTGCCAGCAGAAAGCAGGGGGCGGGCACCGGGGAGCTGTTTTTT. Its protein product is CASRKQGAGTGELFF.

V is TRBV7-9 and J is TRBJ2-5; D remains ambiguous. The CDR3 spans 11 residues. V was pared by 5 bases and J by 5 bases, with 6 bases between. Germline lookup yields CDR1 SEHNR and CDR2 FQNEAQ (reference sequence). The CDR3 DNA is TGTGCCAGCAGCCATCCCGAGACCCAGTACTTC. Encoded protein: CASSHPETQYF.

V and J are TRBV28 and TRBJ1-2, with 7 bases identical to TRBD1. CDR1 and CDR2 (germline): MDHEN, SYDVKM. The CDR3 is 14 amino acids. The ends lost 5 bases at V and 3 bases at J; junction bases unmatched: 6. CDR3 protein: CASSLQGSHYGYTF. The CDR3 nucleotides are TGTGCCAGCAGTCTACAGGGGTCCCACTATGGCTACACCTTC.

The chain couples TRBV5-1 to TRBJ1-5; 8 bases agree with TRBD1. The CDR3 has 15 residues. CDR1 is SGHRS and CDR2 is YFSETQ in the germline V gene. V dropped 4 bases and J dropped 1; count of bases not matched to a gene: 4. The CDR3 nucleotides are TGCGCCAGCAGCCAGACAGGGGCGAGCAATCAGCCCCAGCATTTT. Its translation is CASSQTGASNQPQHF.

The chain combines TRBV30 with TRBJ1-5, with 9 nucleotides matching TRBD1. Germline lookup yields CDR1 GTSNPN and CDR2 SVGIG (reference sequence). There are 13 residues in the CDR3. Trimming took 5 bases from V and 4 from J; bases not matched to a gene: 3. CDR3 residues: CAWGGQGNQPQHF. DNA for the CDR3: TGTGCCTGGGGGGGACAGGGAAATCAGCCCCAGCATTTT.

CDR3 protein: CASSQDTLQREGRANEQFF. Here the CDR3 DNA reads TGCGCCAGCAGCCAAGATACATTGCAGCGGGAGGGCCGAGCGAATGAGCAGTTCTTC. The chain carries TRBV4-1 and TRBJ2-1; 10 bases map to TRBD2. The V gene end was trimmed by 0 bases and the J gene end by 7 bases; junction bases not matched to a gene: 15. Per the germline V gene, CDR1 is MGHRA and CDR2 is YSYEKL. The CDR3 is 19 residues long.

The chain recombines TRBV5-1 with TRBJ2-7, with 7 nucleotides matching TRBD2. The CDR3 totals 16 residues. Per germline, CDR1 SGHRS and CDR2 YFSETQ. V gave up 0 bases and J gave up 1 base; unmatched junction bases: 7. This chain's CDR3 is CASSLVTGTTSYEQYF. The CDR3 nucleotides read TGCGCCAGCAGCTTGGTCACCGGGACTACGTCCTACGAGCAGTACTTC.

The V and J genes are TRBV5-6 and TRBJ2-1, with 8 bases aligning to TRBD2. The length of the CDR3 is 14 residues. Germline V gives CDR1 SGHDT, CDR2 YYEEEE. V shed 2 bases and J 4 bases; nucleotides not matched to a gene: 2. The CDR3 reads CASSFPSGYNEQFF. The CDR3 DNA sequence: TGTGCCAGCAGCTTTCCTAGCGGGTACAATGAGCAGTTCTTC.